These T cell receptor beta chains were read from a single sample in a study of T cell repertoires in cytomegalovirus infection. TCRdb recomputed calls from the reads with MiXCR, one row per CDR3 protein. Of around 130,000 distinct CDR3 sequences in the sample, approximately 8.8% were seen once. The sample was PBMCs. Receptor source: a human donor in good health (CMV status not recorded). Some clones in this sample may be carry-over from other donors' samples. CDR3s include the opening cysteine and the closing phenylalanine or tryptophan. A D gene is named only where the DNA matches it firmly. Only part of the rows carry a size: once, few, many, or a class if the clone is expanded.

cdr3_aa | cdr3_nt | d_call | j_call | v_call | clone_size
CASSLVGGLGNEQFF | TGTGCCAGCAGCTTAGTCGGAGGTTTGGGTAATGAGCAGTTCTTC | - | TRBJ2-1 | TRBV7-9 | -
CSAWTGEWGQPQHF | TGCAGTGCTTGGACAGGGGAGTGGGGTCAGCCCCAGCATTTT | TRBD1 | TRBJ1-5 | TRBV20-1 | -
CSATQGDQPQHF | TGCAGTGCAACTCAGGGAGATCAGCCCCAGCATTTT | - | TRBJ1-5 | TRBV20-1 | few
CASSLSGNQPQHF | TGTGCCAGCAGCTTAAGCGGCAATCAGCCCCAGCATTTT | - | TRBJ1-5 | TRBV7-6 | many
CASSPPVQQETQYF | TGTGCCAGCTCACCACCGGTACAGCAAGAGACCCAGTACTTC | - | TRBJ2-5 | TRBV18 | many
CASSQLDRVTYNEQFF | TGTGCCAGCAGCCAATTAGACAGGGTCACCTACAATGAGCAGTTCTTC | TRBD1 | TRBJ2-1 | TRBV14 | many
CASSAGGPSNTDTQYF | TGTGCCAGCAGCGCAGGGGGTCCCTCTAACACAGATACGCAGTATTTT | TRBD1 | TRBJ2-3 | TRBV5-5 | many
CASSEGQGLEAFF | TGTGCCAGCAGTGAAGGACAAGGACTCGAAGCTTTCTTT | - | TRBJ1-1 | TRBV6-1 | -
CASSTSQAHQPQHF | TGTGCCAGTAGTACGTCTCAGGCCCATCAGCCCCAGCATTTT | - | TRBJ1-5 | TRBV19 | -
CASSLDTSGRNEQFF | TGCGCCAGCAGCTTGGACACTAGCGGTCGCAATGAGCAGTTCTTC | TRBD2 | TRBJ2-1 | TRBV5-1 | -
CSANPGRGTSPLHF | TGCAGTGCTAACCCGGGACGGGGGACTTCACCCCTCCACTTT | - | TRBJ1-6 | TRBV20-1 | many
CASSPSTYNEQFF | TGTGCCAGCAGCCCAAGCACTTACAATGAGCAGTTCTTC | - | TRBJ2-1 | TRBV7-3 | few
CASSLTHGPSYEQYF | TGTGCCAGCAGCCTCACGCACGGGCCGTCCTACGAGCAGTACTTC | - | TRBJ2-7 | TRBV7-2 | many
CASLRRMNTEAFF | TGTGCCAGCCTCCGGAGGATGAACACTGAAGCTTTCTTT | - | TRBJ1-1 | TRBV28 | -
CSAIRTGSQFGNTEAFF | TGCAGTGCTATTCGGACAGGGAGTCAGTTTGGGAACACTGAAGCTTTCTTT | TRBD1 | TRBJ1-1 | TRBV20-1 | -
CAISAGGPSGRNEQFF | TGTGCCATCAGTGCGGGGGGGCCCTCTGGGAGGAATGAGCAGTTCTTC | TRBD2 | TRBJ2-1 | TRBV10-3 | few
CASIHVGGHPQETQYF | TGTGCCAGCATACACGTAGGAGGACACCCCCAAGAGACCCAGTACTTC | - | TRBJ2-5 | TRBV6-2/TRBV6-3 | many
CASKQGGNQPQHF | TGTGCCAGCAAACAGGGAGGCAATCAGCCCCAGCATTTT | - | TRBJ1-5 | TRBV28 | few
CASSPNSENEQFF | TGTGCCAGCAGCCCAAACAGTGAAAATGAGCAGTTCTTC | - | TRBJ2-1 | TRBV6-5 | few
CASSYQTMNTEAFF | TGTGCCAGCAGTTACCAGACCATGAACACTGAAGCTTTCTTT | - | TRBJ1-1 | TRBV28 | -
CASSGQRRGDGYTF | TGTGCCAGTAGTGGACAGCGACGTGGCGATGGCTACACCTTC | - | TRBJ1-2 | TRBV19 | many
CASSLKAGYGYTF | TGTGCCAGCAGCTTAAAGGCGGGCTATGGCTACACCTTC | - | TRBJ1-2 | TRBV7-2 | medium-sized
CASSQDVLAGTKNIQYF | TGCGCCAGCAGCCAAGATGTCCTAGCGGGGACCAAAAACATTCAGTACTTC | TRBD2 | TRBJ2-4 | TRBV4-1 | few
CASSLDNTGELFF | TGCGCCAGCAGCTTGGACAACACCGGGGAGCTGTTTTTT | - | TRBJ2-2 | TRBV5-1 | -
CASSLGLGRRPDEAFF | TGTGCCAGCAGCCTGGGATTGGGGCGCCGACCGGATGAAGCTTTCTTT | - | TRBJ1-1 | TRBV5-4 | many
CASSPPERGQYEKLFF | TGTGCCAGCAGCCCCCCAGAAAGGGGACAGTATGAAAAACTGTTTTTT | TRBD1 | TRBJ1-4 | TRBV28 | many
CSARVTAEAFF | TGCAGTGCTAGGGTGACGGCTGAAGCTTTCTTT | - | TRBJ1-1 | TRBV20-1 | few
CASRFTGTGGSYTF | TGTGCCAGCAGATTTACCGGGACAGGGGGAAGCTACACCTTC | TRBD1 | TRBJ1-2 | TRBV12-3/TRBV12-4 | many
CASSPSRPGELFF | TGTGCCAGTAGCCCTTCGCGGCCCGGGGAGCTGTTTTTT | - | TRBJ2-2 | TRBV19 | -
CAISDYGATGETQYF | TGTGCCATCAGTGACTACGGGGCCACAGGAGAGACCCAGTACTTC | - | TRBJ2-5 | TRBV10-3 | -
CASFYNPNSPLHF | TGTGCCAGCTTCTACAACCCCAATTCACCCCTCCACTTT | - | TRBJ1-6 | TRBV2 | many
CASTPGLGMANEKLFF | TGTGCCAGCACTCCCGGGTTGGGTATGGCTAATGAAAAACTGTTTTTT | - | TRBJ1-4 | TRBV12-3/TRBV12-4 | many
CASSYSGTARAEQFF | TGTGCCAGCAGTTACTCTGGGACCGCCAGGGCTGAGCAGTTCTTC | - | TRBJ2-1 | TRBV6-5 | many